This T cell receptor (beta chain) was sequenced in a study of blood T cell repertoires in COVID-19. Study-wide background: Samples taken during acute and convalescent COVID-19 were collected in the United States, Italy and Spain.

Points on this clone: A read error may produce the germline difference seen at one junction end.

In the original analysis: Estimation of nucleated cell counts relied on the amplification of reference gene primers. The protocol was immunoSEQ multiplex PCR, while the TCRdb copy is restricted to in-frame clones and leaves out a portion. The DNA gave D and trimming, while V, J and clone size come from that table. The table lists 100,000 to 120,000 clones, 80% to 90% of them singletons, with 2% to 3% in the top ten. This CDR3 contains 12 residues. Per germline, CDR1 SNHLY and CDR2 FYNNEI. The sample consisted of peripheral blood. The chain uses TRBV2 and TRBJ1-4, with unresolved D. The TCR was taken from a human donor in a cohort sampled during active COVID-19. CDR3 sequence reads: CASRTTNEKLFF. As DNA, the CDR3 is TGTGCCAGCAGAACAACAAATGAAAAACTGTTTTTT.